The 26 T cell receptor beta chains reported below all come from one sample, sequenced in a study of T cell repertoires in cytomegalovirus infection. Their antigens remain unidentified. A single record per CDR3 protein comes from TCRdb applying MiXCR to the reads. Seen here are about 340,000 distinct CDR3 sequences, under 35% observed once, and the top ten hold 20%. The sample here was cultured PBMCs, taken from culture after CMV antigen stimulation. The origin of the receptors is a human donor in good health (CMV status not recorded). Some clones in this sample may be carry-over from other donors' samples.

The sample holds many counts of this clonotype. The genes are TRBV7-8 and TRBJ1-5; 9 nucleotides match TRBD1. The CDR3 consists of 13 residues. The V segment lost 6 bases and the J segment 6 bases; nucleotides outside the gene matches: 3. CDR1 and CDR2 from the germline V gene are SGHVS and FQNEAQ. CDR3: CASRRQGGQPQHF. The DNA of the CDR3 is TGTGCCAGCAGGCGACAGGGGGGTCAGCCCCAGCATTTT.

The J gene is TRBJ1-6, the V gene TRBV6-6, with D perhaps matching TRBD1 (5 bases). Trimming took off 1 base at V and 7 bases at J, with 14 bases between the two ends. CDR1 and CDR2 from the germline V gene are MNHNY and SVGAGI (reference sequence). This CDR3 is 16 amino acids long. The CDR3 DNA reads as TGTGCCAGCAGTTACTTTCTGGGGTCAGGGAATTCACCCCTCCACTTT. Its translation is CASSYFLGSGNSPLHF.

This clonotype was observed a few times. CDR3 residues: CASSFTGANSPLHF. As DNA, the CDR3 is TGTGCCAGCAGTTTTACAGGGGCTAATTCACCCCTCCACTTT. The genes are TRBV12-3 or TRBV12-4 and TRBJ1-6; 7 nucleotides line up with TRBD1. V trimming: 3 bases; J trimming: 6 bases; junction bases outside the gene matches: 2. The CDR3 covers 14 residues.

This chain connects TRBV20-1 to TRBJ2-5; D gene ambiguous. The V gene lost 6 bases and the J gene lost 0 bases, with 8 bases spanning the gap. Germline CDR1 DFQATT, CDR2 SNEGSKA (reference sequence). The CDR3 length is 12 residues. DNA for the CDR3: TGCAGTGCCCCTGACCACCAAGAGACCCAGTACTTC. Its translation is CSAPDHQETQYF.

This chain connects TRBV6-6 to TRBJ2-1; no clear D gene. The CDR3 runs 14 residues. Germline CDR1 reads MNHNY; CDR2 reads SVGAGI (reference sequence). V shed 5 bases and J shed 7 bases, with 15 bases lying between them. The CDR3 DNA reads TGTGCCAGCAGTGGGTCCGCTGACTCGAATGAGCAGTTCTTC. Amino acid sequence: CASSGSADSNEQFF.

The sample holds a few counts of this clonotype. DNA for the CDR3: TGTGCCACCAGTGATCCGACAGGGGAGTACCAAGAGACCCAGTACTTC. Protein sequence: CATSDPTGEYQETQYF. The V gene is TRBV24-1, the J gene TRBJ2-5, with 8 bases identical to TRBD1. CDR3 length: 16 amino acids. Per germline, CDR1 KGHDR and CDR2 SFDVKD. V shed 3 bases, J shed 0 bases, and the junction held 5 bases outside the gene matches.

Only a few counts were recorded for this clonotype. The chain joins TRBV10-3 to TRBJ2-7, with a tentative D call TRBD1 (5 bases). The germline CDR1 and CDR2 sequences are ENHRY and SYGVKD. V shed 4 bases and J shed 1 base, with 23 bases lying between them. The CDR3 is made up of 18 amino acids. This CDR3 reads CAISGKGSSFGTSYEQYF. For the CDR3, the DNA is TGTGCCATCAGTGGCAAGGGGTCGAGCTTCGGTACTTCCTACGAGCAGTACTTC.

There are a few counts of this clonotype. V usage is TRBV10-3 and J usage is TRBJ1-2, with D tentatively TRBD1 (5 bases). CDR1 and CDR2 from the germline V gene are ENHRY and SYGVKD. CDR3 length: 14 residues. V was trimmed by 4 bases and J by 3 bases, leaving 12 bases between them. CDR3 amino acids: CAISVRGLDYGYTF. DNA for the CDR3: TGTGCCATCAGTGTTAGGGGATTGGACTATGGCTACACCTTC.

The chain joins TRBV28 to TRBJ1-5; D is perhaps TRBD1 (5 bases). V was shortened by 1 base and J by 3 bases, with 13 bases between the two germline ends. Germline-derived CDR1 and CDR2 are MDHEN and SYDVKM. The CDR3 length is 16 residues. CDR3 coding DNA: TGTGCCAGCAGTTTATACCAGGGAGCTCCCAATCAGCCCCAGCATTTT. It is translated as CASSLYQGAPNQPQHF.

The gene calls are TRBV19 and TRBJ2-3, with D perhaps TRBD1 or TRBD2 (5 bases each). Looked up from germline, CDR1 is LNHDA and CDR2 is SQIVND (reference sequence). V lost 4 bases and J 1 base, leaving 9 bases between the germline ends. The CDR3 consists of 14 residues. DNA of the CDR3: TGTGCCAGTAGTACCCGGGACGGCACAGATACGCAGTATTTT. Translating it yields CASSTRDGTDTQYF.

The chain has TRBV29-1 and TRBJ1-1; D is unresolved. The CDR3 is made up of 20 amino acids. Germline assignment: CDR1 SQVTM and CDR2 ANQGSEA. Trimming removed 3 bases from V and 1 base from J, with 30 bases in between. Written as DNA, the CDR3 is TGCAGCGTTGAGCTGGGTGGGATCGTCAGCCGACATAATCAGAACACTGAAGCTTTCTTT. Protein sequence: CSVELGGIVSRHNQNTEAFF.

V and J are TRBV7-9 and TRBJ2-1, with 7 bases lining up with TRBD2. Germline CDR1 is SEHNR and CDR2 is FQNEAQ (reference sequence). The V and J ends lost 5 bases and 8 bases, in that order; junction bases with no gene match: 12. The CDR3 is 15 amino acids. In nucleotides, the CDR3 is TGTGCCAGCAGCACCCGGACTAGTTCTCGACATGAGCAGTTCTTC. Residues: CASSTRTSSRHEQFF. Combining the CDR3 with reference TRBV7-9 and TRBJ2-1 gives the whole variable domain DTGVSQNPRHKITKRGQNVTFRCDPISEHNRLYWYRQTLGQGPEFLTYFQNEAQLEKSRLLSDRFSAERPKGSFSTLEIQRTEQGDSAMYLCASSTRTSSRHEQFFGPGTRLTVL.

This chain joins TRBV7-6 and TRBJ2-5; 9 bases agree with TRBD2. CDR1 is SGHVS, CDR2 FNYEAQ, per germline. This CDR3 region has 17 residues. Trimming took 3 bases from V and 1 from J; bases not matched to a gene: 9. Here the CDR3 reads CASSFLAGFMGQETQYF. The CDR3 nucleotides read TGTGCCAGCAGCTTCCTAGCGGGGTTTATGGGCCAAGAGACCCAGTACTTC.

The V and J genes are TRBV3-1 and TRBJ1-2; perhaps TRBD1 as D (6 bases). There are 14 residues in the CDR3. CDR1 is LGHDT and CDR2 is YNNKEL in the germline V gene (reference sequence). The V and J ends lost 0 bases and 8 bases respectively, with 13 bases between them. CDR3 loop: CASSQDAQGKGYTF. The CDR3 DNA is TGTGCCAGCAGCCAAGATGCACAGGGTAAGGGCTACACCTTC. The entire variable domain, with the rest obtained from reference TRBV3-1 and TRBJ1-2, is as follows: DTAVSQTPKYLVTQMGNDKSIKCEQNLGHDTMYWYKQDSKKFLKIMFSYNNKELIINETVPNRFSPKSPDKAHLNLHINSLELGDSAVYFCASSQDAQGKGYTFGSGTRLTVV.

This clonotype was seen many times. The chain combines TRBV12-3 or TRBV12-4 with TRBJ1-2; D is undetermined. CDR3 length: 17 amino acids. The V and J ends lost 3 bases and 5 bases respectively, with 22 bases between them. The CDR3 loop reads CASSFGLSSRRVYGYTF. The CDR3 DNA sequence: TGTGCCAGCAGTTTTGGGTTGAGCTCCCGTCGGGTATATGGCTACACCTTC.

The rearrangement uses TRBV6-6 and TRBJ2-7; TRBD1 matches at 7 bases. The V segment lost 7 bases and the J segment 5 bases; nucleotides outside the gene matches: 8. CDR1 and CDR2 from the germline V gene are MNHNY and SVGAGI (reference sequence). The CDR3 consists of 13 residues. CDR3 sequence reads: CASKEGGRDEQYF. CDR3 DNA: TGTGCCAGCAAGGAAGGGGGCAGAGACGAGCAGTACTTC.

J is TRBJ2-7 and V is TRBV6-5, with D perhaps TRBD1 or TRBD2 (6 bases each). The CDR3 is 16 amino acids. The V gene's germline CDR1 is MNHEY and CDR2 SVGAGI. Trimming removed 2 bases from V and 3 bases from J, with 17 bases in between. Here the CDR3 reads CASSYTGGRGLYEQYF. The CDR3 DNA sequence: TGTGCCAGCAGTTACACCGGGGGCAGGGGACTCTACGAGCAGTACTTC.

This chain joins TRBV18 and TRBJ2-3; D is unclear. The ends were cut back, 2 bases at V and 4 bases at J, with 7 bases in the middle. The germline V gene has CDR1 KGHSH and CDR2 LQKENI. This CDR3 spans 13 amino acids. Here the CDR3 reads CASSPTRADTQYF. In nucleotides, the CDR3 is TGTGCCAGCTCACCAACAAGGGCAGATACGCAGTATTTT.

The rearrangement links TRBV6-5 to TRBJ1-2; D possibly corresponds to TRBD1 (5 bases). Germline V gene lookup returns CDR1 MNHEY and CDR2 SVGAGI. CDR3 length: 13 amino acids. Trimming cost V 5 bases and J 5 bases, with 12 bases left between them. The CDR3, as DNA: TGTGCCAGCAGTAGGGGTTTTTGGTATGGCTACACCTTC. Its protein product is CASSRGFWYGYTF.

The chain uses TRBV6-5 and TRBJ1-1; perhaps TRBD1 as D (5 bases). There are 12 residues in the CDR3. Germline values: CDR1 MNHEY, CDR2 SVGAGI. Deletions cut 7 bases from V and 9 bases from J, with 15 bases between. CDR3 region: CASTDAQGKAFF. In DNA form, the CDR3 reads TGTGCCAGCACCGATGCCCAGGGAAAAGCTTTCTTT.

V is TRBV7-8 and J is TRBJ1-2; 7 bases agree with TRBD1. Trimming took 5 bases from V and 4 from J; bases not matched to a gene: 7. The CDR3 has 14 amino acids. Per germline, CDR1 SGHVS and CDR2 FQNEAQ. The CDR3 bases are TGTGCCAGCAGCCTGACAGGGTTAAGCTATGGCTACACCTTC. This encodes CASSLTGLSYGYTF. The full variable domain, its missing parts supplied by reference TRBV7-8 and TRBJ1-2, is GAGVSQSPRYKVAKRGQDVALRCDPISGHVSLFWYQQALGQGPEFLTYFQNEAQLDKSGLPSDRFFAERPEGSVSTLKIQRTQQEDSAVYLCASSLTGLSYGYTFGSGTRLTVV.

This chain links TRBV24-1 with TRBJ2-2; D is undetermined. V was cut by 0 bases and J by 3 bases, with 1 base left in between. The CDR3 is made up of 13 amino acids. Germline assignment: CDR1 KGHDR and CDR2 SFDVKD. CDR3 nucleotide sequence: TGTGCCACCAGTGATTTGTACACCGGGGAGCTGTTTTTT. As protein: CATSDLYTGELFF.

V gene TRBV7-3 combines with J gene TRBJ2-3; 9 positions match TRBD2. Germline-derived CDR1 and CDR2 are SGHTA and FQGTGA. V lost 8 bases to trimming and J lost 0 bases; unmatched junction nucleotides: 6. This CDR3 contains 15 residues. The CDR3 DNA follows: TGTGCCAGCTCGCGGGGGGGGGCTAGCACAGATACGCAGTATTTT. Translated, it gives CASSRGGASTDTQYF.

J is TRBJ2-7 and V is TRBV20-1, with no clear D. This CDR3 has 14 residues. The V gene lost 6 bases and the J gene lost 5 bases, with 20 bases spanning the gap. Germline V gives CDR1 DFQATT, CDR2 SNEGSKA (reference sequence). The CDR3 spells CSALLKSELNEQYF. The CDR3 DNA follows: TGCAGTGCCCTTCTTAAGAGCGAGTTAAACGAGCAGTACTTC.

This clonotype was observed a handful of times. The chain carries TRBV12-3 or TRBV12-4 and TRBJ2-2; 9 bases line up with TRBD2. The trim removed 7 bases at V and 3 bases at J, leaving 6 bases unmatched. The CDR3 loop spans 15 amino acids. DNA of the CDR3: TGTGCCAGCAACCAATTAGCGGGAGACACCGGGGAGCTGTTTTTT. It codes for CASNQLAGDTGELFF.

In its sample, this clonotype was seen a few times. The CDR3 DNA follows: TGTGCCAGCAGGGACAGGCTCTCTGGAAACACCATATATTTT. It is translated as CASRDRLSGNTIYF. This chain uses TRBV6-5 with TRBJ1-3, with TRBD1 identical over 7 bases. J was trimmed by 0 bases and V by 6 bases; bases with no gene match: 2. CDR1 and CDR2 (germline): MNHEY, SVGAGI. The CDR3 runs to 14 residues.